The clone carrying this T cell receptor beta chain is a singleton in its sample. The antigen remains undetermined. Primers for the PCR totalled 60 Vbeta and 13 Jbeta. The method was immunoSEQ multiplex PCR; TCRdb's version includes in-frame clones alone and lacks a portion of them. The sample contains about 190,000 clones, over 60% of which appear only once. The CDR3 is made up of 13 amino acids. Looked up from germline, CDR1 is KGHSH and CDR2 is LQKENI. With 11 bases removed from V and 0 bases from J, the gap between germline ends came to 13 bases. The sample originates from a study of cytomegalovirus exposure and HLA in healthy donors. Study at large: The early release's HLA-typed donors yielded tens of millions of unique TCRs. Study-wide findings and caveats: More clonal expansion characterized HLA-associated TCR beta chains than equally common others in a later analysis. Sequencing artifact likely explains a cluster of highly shared sequence variants.

This TCR was recovered from a woman younger than 45 in good health and CMV-seropositive. The rearrangement links TRBV18 to TRBJ1-1; unclear D gene. What was sequenced was PBMCs. CDR3 sequence (DNA): TGTGCCGTCGCCGGGAGGTTGAACACTGAAGCTTTCTTT. It translates to CAVAGRLNTEAFF.